This T cell receptor (beta chain) was observed in a study of T-cell reconstitution after alpha-beta-depleted transplantation in children. CDR1 and CDR2 from the germline V gene are MNHEY and SMNVEV (reference sequence). The CDR3 covers 15 residues. V was clipped by 3 bases and J by 1 base; unmatched bases: 5. The TCRbeta library was prepared with unique molecular identifiers. Each CDR3 protein is one row after TCRdb ran MiXCR on the PCR reads. The sample has approximately 340,000 distinct CDR3 sequences, about 9.4% seen once; the top ten hold 2% to 3%. This TCR was sampled from a human donor who donated a stem cell graft to a child with acute lymphoblastic leukemia. The specimen was PBMCs from the stem cell graft donor, collected from the stem cell graft. This chain connects TRBV27 to TRBJ2-7, with 8 bases fitting TRBD1. CDR3: CASSLGWDRSYEQYF. The CDR3 region has the DNA TGTGCCAGCAGTTTGGGTTGGGACAGGTCCTACGAGCAGTACTTC.